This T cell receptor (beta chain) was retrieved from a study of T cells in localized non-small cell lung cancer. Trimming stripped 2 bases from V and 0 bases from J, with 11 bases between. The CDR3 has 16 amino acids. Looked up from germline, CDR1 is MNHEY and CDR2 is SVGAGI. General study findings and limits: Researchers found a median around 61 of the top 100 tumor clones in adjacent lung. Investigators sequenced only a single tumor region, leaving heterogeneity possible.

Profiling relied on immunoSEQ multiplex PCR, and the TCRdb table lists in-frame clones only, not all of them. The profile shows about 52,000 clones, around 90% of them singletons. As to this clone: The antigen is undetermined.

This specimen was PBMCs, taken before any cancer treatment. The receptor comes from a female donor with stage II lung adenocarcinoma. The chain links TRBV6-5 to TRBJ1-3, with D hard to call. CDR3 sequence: CASSYRRASSGNTIYF. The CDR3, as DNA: TGTGCCAGCAGTTACAGGCGCGCTAGCTCTGGAAACACCATATATTTT.